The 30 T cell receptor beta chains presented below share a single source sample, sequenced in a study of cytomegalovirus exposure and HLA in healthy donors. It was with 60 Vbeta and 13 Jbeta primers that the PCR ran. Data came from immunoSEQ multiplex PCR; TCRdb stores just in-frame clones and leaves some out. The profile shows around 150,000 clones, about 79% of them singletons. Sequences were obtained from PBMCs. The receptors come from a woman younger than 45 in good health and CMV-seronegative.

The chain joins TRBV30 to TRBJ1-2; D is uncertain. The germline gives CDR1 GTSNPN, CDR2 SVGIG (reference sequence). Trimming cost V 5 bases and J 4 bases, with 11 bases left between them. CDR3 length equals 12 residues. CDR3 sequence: CAWSSGAYGYTF. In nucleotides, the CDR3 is TGTGCCTGGTCTAGTGGAGCCTATGGCTACACCTTC. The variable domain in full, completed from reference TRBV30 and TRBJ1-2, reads SQTIHQWPATLVQPVGSPLSLECTVEGTSNPNLYWYRQAAGRGLQLLFYSVGIGQISSEVPQNLSASRPQDRQFILSSKKLLLSDSGFYLCAWSSGAYGYTFGSGTRLTVV.

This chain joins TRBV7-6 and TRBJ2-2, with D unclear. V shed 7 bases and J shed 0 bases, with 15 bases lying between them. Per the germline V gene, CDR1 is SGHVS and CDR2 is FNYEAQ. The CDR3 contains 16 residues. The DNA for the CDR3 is TGTGCCAGCACCCCTACGAGCATCGCGAACACCGGGGAGCTGTTTTTT. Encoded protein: CASTPTSIANTGELFF.

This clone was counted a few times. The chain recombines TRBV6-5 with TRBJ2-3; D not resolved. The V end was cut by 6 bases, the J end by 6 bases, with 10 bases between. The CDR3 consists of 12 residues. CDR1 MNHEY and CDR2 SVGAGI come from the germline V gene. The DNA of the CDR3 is TGTGCCAGCAGATCCCCTGTCGATACGCAGTATTTT. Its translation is CASRSPVDTQYF.

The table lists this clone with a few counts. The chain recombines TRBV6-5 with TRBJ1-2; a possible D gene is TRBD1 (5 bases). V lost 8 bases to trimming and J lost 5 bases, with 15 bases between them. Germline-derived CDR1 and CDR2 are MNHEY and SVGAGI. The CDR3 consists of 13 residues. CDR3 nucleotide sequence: TGTGCCAGCGGCTCCGGGACTGAGTATGGCTACACCTTC. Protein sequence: CASGSGTEYGYTF.

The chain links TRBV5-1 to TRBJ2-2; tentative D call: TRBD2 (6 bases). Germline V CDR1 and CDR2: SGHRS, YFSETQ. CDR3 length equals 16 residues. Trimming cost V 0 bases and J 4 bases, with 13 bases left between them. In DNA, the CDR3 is TGCGCCAGCAGCTTGGTCGGGGGTCGCGGCACCGGGGAGCTGTTTTTT. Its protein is CASSLVGGRGTGELFF.

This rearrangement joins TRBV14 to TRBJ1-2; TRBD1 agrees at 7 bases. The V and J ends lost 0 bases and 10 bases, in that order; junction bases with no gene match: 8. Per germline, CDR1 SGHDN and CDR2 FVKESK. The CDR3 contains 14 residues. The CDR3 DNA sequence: TGTGCCAGCAGCCAAGACTACACAGGGGATTCCTACACCTTC. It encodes CASSQDYTGDSYTF.

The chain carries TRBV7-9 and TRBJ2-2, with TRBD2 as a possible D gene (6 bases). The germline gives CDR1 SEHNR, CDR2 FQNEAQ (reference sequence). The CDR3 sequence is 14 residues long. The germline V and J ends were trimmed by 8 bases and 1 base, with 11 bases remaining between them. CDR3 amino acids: CASGRQGNTGELFF. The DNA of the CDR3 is TGTGCCAGCGGGAGGCAGGGGAACACCGGGGAGCTGTTTTTT.

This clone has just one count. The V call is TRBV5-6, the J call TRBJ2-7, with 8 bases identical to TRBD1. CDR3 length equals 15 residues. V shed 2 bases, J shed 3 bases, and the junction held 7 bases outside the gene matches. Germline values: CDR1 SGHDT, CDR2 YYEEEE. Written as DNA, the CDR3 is TGTGCCAGCAGCTTTTTGGACAGGGCGAACTACGAGCAGTACTTC. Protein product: CASSFLDRANYEQYF.

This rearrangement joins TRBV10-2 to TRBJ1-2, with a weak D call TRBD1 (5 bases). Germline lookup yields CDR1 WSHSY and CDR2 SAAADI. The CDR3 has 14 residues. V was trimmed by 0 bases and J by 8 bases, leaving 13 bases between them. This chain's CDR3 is CASSESKGLWGYTF. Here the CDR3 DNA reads TGCGCCAGCAGTGAGTCGAAGGGGCTGTGGGGCTACACCTTC.

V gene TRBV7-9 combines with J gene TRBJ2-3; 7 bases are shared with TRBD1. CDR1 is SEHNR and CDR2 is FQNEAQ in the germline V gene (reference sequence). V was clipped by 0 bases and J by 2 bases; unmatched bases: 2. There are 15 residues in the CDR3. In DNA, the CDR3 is TGTGCCAGCAGCTTAGCACAGGGGCTCACAGATACGCAGTATTTT. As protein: CASSLAQGLTDTQYF.

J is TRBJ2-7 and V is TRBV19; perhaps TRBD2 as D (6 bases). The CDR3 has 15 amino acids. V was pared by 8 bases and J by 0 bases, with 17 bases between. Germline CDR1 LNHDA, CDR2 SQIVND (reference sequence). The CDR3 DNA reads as TGTGCCAGTGGGACTGGGGGATACCGCTCCTACGAGCAGTACTTC. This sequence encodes CASGTGGYRSYEQYF.

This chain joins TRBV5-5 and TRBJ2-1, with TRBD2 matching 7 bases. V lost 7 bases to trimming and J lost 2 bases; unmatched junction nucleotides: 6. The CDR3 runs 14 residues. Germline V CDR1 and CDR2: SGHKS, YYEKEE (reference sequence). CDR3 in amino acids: CASQRAGTYNEQFF. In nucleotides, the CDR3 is TGTGCCAGCCAAAGAGCGGGGACCTACAATGAGCAGTTCTTC.

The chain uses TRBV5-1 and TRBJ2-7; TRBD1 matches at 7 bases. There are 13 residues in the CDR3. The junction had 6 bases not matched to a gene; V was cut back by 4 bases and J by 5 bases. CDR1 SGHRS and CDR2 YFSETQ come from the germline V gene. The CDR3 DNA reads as TGCGCCAGCAGCCAAATCACAGGGGACGAGCAGTACTTC. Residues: CASSQITGDEQYF.

CDR3 sequence: CASSPWTSGGGEQYF. The CDR3 DNA reads as TGCGCCAGCAGCCCCTGGACTAGCGGGGGCGGCGAGCAGTACTTC. The genes are TRBV5-1 and TRBJ2-7, with 13 bases identical to TRBD2. CDR1 and CDR2 from the germline V gene are SGHRS and YFSETQ. There are 15 residues in the CDR3. Trimming cost V 4 bases and J 6 bases; bases outside gene matches: 7.

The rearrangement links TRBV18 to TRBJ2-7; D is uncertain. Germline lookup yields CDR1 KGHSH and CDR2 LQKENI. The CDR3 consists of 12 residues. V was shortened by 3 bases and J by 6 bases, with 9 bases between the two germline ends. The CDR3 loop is CASSPAQTEQYF. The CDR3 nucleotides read TGTGCCAGCTCACCGGCACAGACCGAGCAGTACTTC.

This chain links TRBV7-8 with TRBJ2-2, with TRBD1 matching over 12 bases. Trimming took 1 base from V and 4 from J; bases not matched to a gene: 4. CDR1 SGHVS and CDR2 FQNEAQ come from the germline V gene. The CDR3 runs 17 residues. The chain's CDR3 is CASSLGGGQGATGELFF. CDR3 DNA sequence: TGTGCCAGCAGCTTAGGTGGGGGACAGGGGGCCACCGGGGAGCTGTTTTTT.

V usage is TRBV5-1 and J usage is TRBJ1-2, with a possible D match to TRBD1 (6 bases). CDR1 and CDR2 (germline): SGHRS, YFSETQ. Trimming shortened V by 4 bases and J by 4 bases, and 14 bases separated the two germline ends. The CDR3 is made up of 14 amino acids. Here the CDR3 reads CASSATDRIYGYTF. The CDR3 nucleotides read TGCGCCAGCAGCGCCACAGACAGGATCTATGGCTACACCTTC.

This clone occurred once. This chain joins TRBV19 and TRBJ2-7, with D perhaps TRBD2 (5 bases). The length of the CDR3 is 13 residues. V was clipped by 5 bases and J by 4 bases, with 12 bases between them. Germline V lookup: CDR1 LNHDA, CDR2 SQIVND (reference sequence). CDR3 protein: CASSPRVSYEQYF. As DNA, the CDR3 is TGTGCCAGTAGTCCGAGGGTGTCTTACGAGCAGTACTTC.

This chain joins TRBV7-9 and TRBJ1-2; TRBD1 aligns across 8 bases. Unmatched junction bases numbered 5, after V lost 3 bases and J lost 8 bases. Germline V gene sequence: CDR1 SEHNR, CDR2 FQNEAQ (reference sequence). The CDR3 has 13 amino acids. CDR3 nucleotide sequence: TGTGCCAGCAGCTTGACAGGGGAGAAGGGCTACACCTTC. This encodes CASSLTGEKGYTF.

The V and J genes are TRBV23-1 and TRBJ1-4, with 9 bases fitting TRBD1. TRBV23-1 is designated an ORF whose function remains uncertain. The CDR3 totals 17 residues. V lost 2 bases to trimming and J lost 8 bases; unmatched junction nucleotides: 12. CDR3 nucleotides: TGCGCCAGCAGTCAACCAATCCCGGGACAGGGACAGGAAAAACTGTTTTTT. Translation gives CASSQPIPGQGQEKLFF.

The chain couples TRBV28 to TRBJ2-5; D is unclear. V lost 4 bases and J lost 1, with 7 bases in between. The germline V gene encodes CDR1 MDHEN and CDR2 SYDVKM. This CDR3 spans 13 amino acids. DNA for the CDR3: TGTGCCAGCAGTTCCCCCCTCCAAGAGACCCAGTACTTC. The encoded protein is CASSSPLQETQYF. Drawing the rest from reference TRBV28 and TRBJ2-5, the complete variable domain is DVKVTQSSRYLVKRTGEKVFLECVQDMDHENMFWYRQDPGLGLRLIYFSYDVKMKEKGDIPEGYSVSREKKERFSLILESASTNQTSMYLCASSSPLQETQYFGPGTRLLVL.

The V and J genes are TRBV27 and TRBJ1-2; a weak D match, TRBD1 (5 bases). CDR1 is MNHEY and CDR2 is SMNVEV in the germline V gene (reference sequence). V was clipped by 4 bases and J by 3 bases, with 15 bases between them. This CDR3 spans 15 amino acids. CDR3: CASSSMTDWDYGYTF. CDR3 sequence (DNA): TGTGCCAGCAGTTCAATGACAGATTGGGACTATGGCTACACCTTC.

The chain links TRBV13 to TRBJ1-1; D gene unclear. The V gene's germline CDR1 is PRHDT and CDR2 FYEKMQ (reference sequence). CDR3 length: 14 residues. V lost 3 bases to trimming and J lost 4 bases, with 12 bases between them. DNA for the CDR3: TGTGCCAGCAGCTTCAACCGGGATCCCACTGAAGCTTTCTTT. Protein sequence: CASSFNRDPTEAFF.

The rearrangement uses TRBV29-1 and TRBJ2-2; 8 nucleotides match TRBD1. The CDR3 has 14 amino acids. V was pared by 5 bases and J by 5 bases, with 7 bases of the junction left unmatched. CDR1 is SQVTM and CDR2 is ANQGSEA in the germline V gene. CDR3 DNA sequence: TGCAGCGTTAGGGGACAGGCCCTTACCGGGGAGCTGTTTTTT. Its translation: CSVRGQALTGELFF.

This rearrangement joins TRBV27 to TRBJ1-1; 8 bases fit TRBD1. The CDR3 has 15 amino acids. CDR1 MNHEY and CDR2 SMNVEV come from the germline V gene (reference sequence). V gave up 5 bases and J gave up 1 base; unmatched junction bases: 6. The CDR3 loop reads CASSRTGSTNTEAFF. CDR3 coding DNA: TGTGCCAGCAGTCGGACAGGGAGTACGAACACTGAAGCTTTCTTT.

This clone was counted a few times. This CDR3 is CSVIDRGGINEQFF. CDR3 nucleotide sequence: TGCAGCGTGATTGACAGGGGGGGCATAAATGAGCAGTTCTTC. The gene calls are TRBV29-1 and TRBJ2-1; 9 bases are shared with TRBD1. The CDR3 spans 14 residues. The germline V gene has CDR1 SQVTM and CDR2 ANQGSEA. V trimming: 6 bases; J trimming: 7 bases; junction bases outside the gene matches: 10.

CDR3 sequence reads: CASSLGPHYEQYF. The CDR3 DNA reads as TGTGCCAGCAGCTTAGGGCCTCACTACGAGCAGTACTTC. The V gene is TRBV7-3, the J gene TRBJ2-7; D gene unclear. The CDR3 spans 13 residues. V lost 2 bases to trimming and J lost 3 bases, with 8 bases between them. Looked up from germline, CDR1 is SGHTA and CDR2 is FQGTGA. Full variable domain (rest looked up from reference TRBV7-3 and TRBJ2-7): GAGVSQTPSNKVTEKGKYVELRCDPISGHTALYWYRQSLGQGPEFLIYFQGTGAADDSGLPNDRFFAVRPEGSVSTLKIQRTERGDSAVYLCASSLGPHYEQYFGPGTRLTVT.

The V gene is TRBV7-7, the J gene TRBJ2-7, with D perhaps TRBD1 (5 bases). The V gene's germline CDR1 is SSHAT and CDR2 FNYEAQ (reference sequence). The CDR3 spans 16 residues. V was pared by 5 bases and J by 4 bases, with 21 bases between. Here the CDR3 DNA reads TGTGCCAGCAGCGACCCTCCCATACACAGGCCTTACGAGCAGTACTTC. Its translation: CASSDPPIHRPYEQYF.

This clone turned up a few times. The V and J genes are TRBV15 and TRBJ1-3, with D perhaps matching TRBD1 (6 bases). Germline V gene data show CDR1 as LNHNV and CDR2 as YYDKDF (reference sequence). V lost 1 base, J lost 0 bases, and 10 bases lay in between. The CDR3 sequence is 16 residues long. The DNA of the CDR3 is TGTGCCACCAGCAGAGCACTGACAGGCTCTGGAAACACCATATATTTT. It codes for CATSRALTGSGNTIYF.

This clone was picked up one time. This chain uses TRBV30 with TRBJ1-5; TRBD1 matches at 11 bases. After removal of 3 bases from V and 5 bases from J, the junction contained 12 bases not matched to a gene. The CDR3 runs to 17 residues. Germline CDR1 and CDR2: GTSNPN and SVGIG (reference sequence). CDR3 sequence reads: CAWRGGWTGGADQPQHF. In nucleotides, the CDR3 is TGTGCCTGGAGGGGGGGGTGGACAGGGGGCGCCGATCAGCCCCAGCATTTT.